The 23 T cell receptor beta chains given below trace back to one sample, sequenced in a study of T cells in women clearing cervical HPV infection. Assay used: immunoSEQ multiplex PCR; TCRdb lists only in-frame clones, some missing. This table holds some 40,000 clones. Sequences were obtained from blood buffy coat. These receptors were obtained from a woman aged 18-69 years with a cervical HPV16 infection that either progressed to CIN3+ or cleared (not recorded which).

Details on this clone: The read halts 3 residues ahead of the CDR3 end, with the missing end drawn from the germline J gene. The gene calls are TRBV10-1 and TRBJ2-7; 11 bases are a match to TRBD2. Germline assignment: CDR1 WNHNN and CDR2 SYGVQD (reference sequence). After removal of 6 bases from V and 3 bases from J, the junction contained 4 bases not matched to a gene. This CDR3 region has 14 residues. CDR3 DNA (partial): TGCGCCAGCAGCACCGGGACTAGCGGCTACGAG. Translation gives CASSTGTSGYE. From start to end, the CDR3 is CASSTGTSGYEQYF.

The CDR3 loop reads CASSPASPNTEAFF. The CDR3 bases that were read are TGTGCCAGCTCTCCAGCCAGTCCGAACACTGAA. The rearrangement joins TRBV18 to TRBJ1-1; D gene unclear. Sequencing ends 3 residues short of the CDR3 end; the germline J gene provides the rest. Germline V CDR1 and CDR2: KGHSH, LQKENI. This CDR3 spans 14 amino acids. V was cut by 6 bases and J by 1 base, with 12 bases left in between.

Concerning this clone: The sequence runs out 3 residues before the end of the CDR3; the remainder is reconstructed from the germline J gene. V usage is TRBV5-1 and J usage is TRBJ1-1, with TRBD1 identical over 9 bases. The CDR3 spans 15 residues. The germline CDR1 and CDR2 sequences are SGHRS and YFSETQ. The V and J ends lost 4 bases and 5 bases, in that order; junction bases with no gene match: 9. The part of the CDR3 DNA that was read is TGCGCCAGCAGCCGAATGGGGACAGGGAGGACTGAA. It yields the protein CASSRMGTGRTE. The whole CDR3 reads CASSRMGTGRTEAFF. The full variable domain, with the rest looked up from reference TRBV5-1 and TRBJ1-1, is KAGVTQTPRYLIKTRGQQVTLSCSPISGHRSVSWYQQTPGQGLQFLFEYFSETQRNKGNFPGRFSGRQFSNSRSEMNVSTLELGDSALYLCASSRMGTGRTEAFFGQGTRLTVV.

With respect to this clone: The read falls 3 residues short of the CDR3 end, and the missing part is taken from the germline J gene. The gene calls are TRBV30 and TRBJ1-4; a weak D match, TRBD1 (6 bases). Trimming removed 0 bases from V and 7 bases from J, with 15 bases in between. The germline CDR1 and CDR2 sequences are GTSNPN and SVGIG (reference sequence). The CDR3 consists of 15 residues. Here the CDR3 reads CAWSVWGRGGEKLFF. The part of the CDR3 DNA that was read is TGTGCCTGGAGTGTATGGGGGCGGGGGGGTGAAAAA.

To note about this clone: From the germline J gene comes the end of the CDR3, since the read stops 3 residues before it. The rearrangement links TRBV23-1 to TRBJ2-5; 11 nucleotides agree with TRBD1. TRBV23-1 is an ORF; its function is uncertain. The CDR3 is 16 residues long. Trimming removed 3 bases from V and 5 bases from J; junction bases left unmatched: 8. CDR3 DNA (partial): TGCGCCAGCAGTCACGACCGGACAGGGGGCTACGAGACC. Its translation is CASSHDRTGGYET. From start to end, the CDR3 is CASSHDRTGGYETQYF.

About this clone itself: From the germline J gene comes the end of the CDR3, since the read stops 3 residues before it. The V and J genes are TRBV18 and TRBJ2-3, with 14 bases aligning to TRBD2. The germline V gene encodes CDR1 KGHSH and CDR2 LQKENI. The length of the CDR3 is 15 residues. The sequenced CDR3 bases are TGTGCCAGCTCATCGACTAGCGGGAGGGAACAGACG. Translating it yields CASSSTSGREQT. The full-length CDR3 reads as CASSSTSGREQTQYF.

Turning to this clone: The read ends 3 residues early relative to the CDR3; the germline J gene fills the gap. The rearrangement uses TRBV7-3 and TRBJ2-5, with 7 bases lining up with TRBD2. V gave up 5 bases and J gave up 3 bases; unmatched junction bases: 9. This CDR3 region has 15 residues. From germline, CDR1 is SGHTA and CDR2 FQGTGA. The sequenced CDR3 bases are TGTGCCAGCAGCCCCTCCGGACTAGAGGAAGAGACC. Translation: CASSPSGLEEET. The entire CDR3 protein reads CASSPSGLEEETQYF.

For this clone: The sequence runs out 3 residues before the end of the CDR3; the remainder is reconstructed from the germline J gene. V usage is TRBV6-2 or TRBV6-3 and J usage is TRBJ2-7; D gene ambiguous. Germline V CDR1 and CDR2: MNHEY, SVGEGT. The CDR3 extends over 12 amino acids. Trimming removed 6 bases from V and 3 bases from J, with 9 bases in between. This CDR3 reads CASSPVNYEQYF. The DNA read from the CDR3 is TGTGCCAGCAGCCCCGTAAACTACGAG.

A remark on this clone: The read ends 3 residues shy of where the CDR3 ends; the end is completed using the germline J gene. The chain joins TRBV15 to TRBJ2-7; TRBD2 matches 13 bases. V lost 5 bases and J lost 4; bases outside the gene matches: 8. This CDR3 is 16 amino acids long. From germline, CDR1 is LNHNV and CDR2 YYDKDF (reference sequence). CDR3: CATSLPGLAGPYEQYF. The DNA read from the CDR3 is TGTGCCACCAGCCTACCGGGACTAGCGGGACCTTACGAG.

As regards this clone: The read gets to within 3 residues of the CDR3 end, and the germline J gene fills in the rest. The chain carries TRBV6-2 or TRBV6-3 and TRBJ1-5, with 9 bases identical to TRBD1. CDR3 size: 13 residues. J gave up 7 bases and V 5 bases, and 3 bases lay outside the gene matches. Germline V gene lookup returns CDR1 MNHEY and CDR2 SVGEGT. CDR3 DNA (partial): TGTGCCAGCAGTGTGACAGGGGGGCAGCCC. Protein sequence: CASSVTGGQP. The full CDR3 sequence reads CASSVTGGQPQHF.

Note on this clone: Read coverage stops 3 residues before the CDR3 terminus; the germline J gene supplies the remainder. V is TRBV7-6 and J is TRBJ1-2; TRBD1 is a possible D gene (5 bases). The germline gives CDR1 SGHVS, CDR2 FNYEAQ. The length of the CDR3 is 17 residues. V lost 8 bases and J 0 bases, leaving 22 bases between the germline ends. The CDR3 DNA, read in part, is TGTGCCAGCGGGGCGGGGCTCGAGACACTGACTAACTATGGC. The encoded protein is CASGAGLETLTNYG. The CDR3 in its entirety is CASGAGLETLTNYGYTF.

The CDR3 DNA, read in part, is TGTGCCAGTAGAGATCCGGGCTCCTTGCGGGTTGAG. Its protein product is CASRDPGSLRVE. The complete CDR3 sequence is CASRDPGSLRVEQFF. This sequence joins TRBV19 and TRBJ2-1; the D gene is possibly TRBD2 (5 bases). The CDR3 end falls 3 residues outside the read, so it is completed with the germline J gene. The CDR3 has 15 residues. Per germline, CDR1 LNHDA and CDR2 SQIVND (reference sequence). Between the trimmed V and J ends, which lost 6 bases and 9 bases, there was a span of 21 bases.

With respect to this clone: The missing CDR3 end, 3 residues past where the read stops, is filled in from the germline J gene. This sequence joins TRBV2 and TRBJ1-1; 7 bases are a match to TRBD1. CDR3 length: 13 amino acids. The germline V gene encodes CDR1 SNHLY and CDR2 FYNNEI. Trimming cost V 6 bases and J 0 bases; bases outside gene matches: 1. The CDR3 protein is CASRQGLNTEAFF. The CDR3 bases that were read are TGTGCCAGCAGACAGGGGCTGAACACTGAA.

In regard to this clone: The CDR3 is cut off 3 residues early in the read; its end comes from the germline J gene. The chain joins TRBV10-3 to TRBJ1-2, with TRBD1 matching 7 bases. Germline V gene lookup returns CDR1 ENHRY and CDR2 SYGVKD. The CDR3 has 12 amino acids. J was trimmed by 4 bases and V by 8 bases; bases with no gene match: 4. CDR3 sequence reads: CAILQGSYGYTF. The sequenced part of the CDR3 DNA is TGTGCCATCCTACAGGGGAGCTATGGC.

Of note for this clone: The CDR3 end is not reached by the read, which stops 3 residues before it; the germline J gene fills it in. The chain links TRBV20-1 to TRBJ2-4; 9 positions agree with TRBD2. Unmatched junction bases numbered 8, after V lost 1 base and J lost 1 base. The CDR3 length is 17 residues. Germline V lookup: CDR1 DFQATT, CDR2 SNEGSKA (reference sequence). CDR3 protein: CSARGDRAGGAKNIQYF. Partial CDR3 DNA: TGCAGTGCTAGAGGTGATAGGGCGGGGGGGGCCAAAAACATT.

A word on this clone: From the germline J gene comes the end of the CDR3, since the read stops 3 residues before it. The J gene is TRBJ2-1, the V gene TRBV7-9, with 13 bases identical to TRBD2. Germline values: CDR1 SEHNR, CDR2 FQNEAQ (reference sequence). J gave up 5 bases and V 5 bases, and 3 bases lay outside the gene matches. This CDR3 has 15 residues. Here the CDR3 reads CASSPGTSGNNEQFF. The part of the CDR3 DNA that was read is TGTGCCAGCAGCCCCGGGACTAGCGGGAACAATGAG. The full variable domain, with the rest looked up from reference TRBV7-9 and TRBJ2-1, is DTGVSQNPRHKITKRGQNVTFRCDPISEHNRLYWYRQTLGQGPEFLTYFQNEAQLEKSRLLSDRFSAERPKGSFSTLEIQRTEQGDSAMYLCASSPGTSGNNEQFFGPGTRLTVL.

The CDR3 reads CSVAAGPNYGYTF. The covered CDR3 bases are TGCAGCGTGGCCGCGGGGCCTAACTATGGC. The V gene is TRBV29-1, the J gene TRBJ1-2; tentative D call: TRBD1 (5 bases). The sequence runs out 3 residues before the end of the CDR3; the remainder is reconstructed from the germline J gene. The germline gives CDR1 SQVTM, CDR2 ANQGSEA. Between the trimmed V and J ends, which lost 6 bases and 0 bases, there was a span of 11 bases. There are 13 residues in the CDR3.

Points on this clone: Germline and junction disagree at one end, which may indicate a read error. The CDR3 end lies 3 residues beyond the end of the read and is filled in from the germline J gene. V gene TRBV4-2 combines with J gene TRBJ2-3, with 7 bases aligning to TRBD1. Germline CDR1 LGHNA, CDR2 YNFKEQ. The CDR3 is 15 amino acids. The CDR3: CASSLTGKNTDTQYF. The sequenced CDR3 bases are TGCGCCAGCAGCCTGACAGGGAAAAACACAGATACG.

About this clone: The read finishes 3 residues shy of the CDR3 end, and the germline J gene is used to complete it. The chain is built from TRBV30 and TRBJ2-1; D perhaps matches TRBD1 (6 bases). Trimming shortened V by 2 bases and J by 7 bases, and 12 bases separated the two germline ends. This CDR3 comprises 13 residues. Germline values: CDR1 GTSNPN, CDR2 SVGIG (reference sequence). The CDR3 is CAWSKNRDNEQFF. Partial CDR3 DNA: TGTGCCTGGAGTAAAAACAGGGATAATGAG.

Concerning this clone itself: The read halts 3 residues ahead of the CDR3 end, with the missing end drawn from the germline J gene. The V call is TRBV2, the J call TRBJ1-1; D is undetermined. V was trimmed by 9 bases and J by 0 bases, leaving 14 bases between them. The CDR3 has 14 amino acids. The germline gives CDR1 SNHLY, CDR2 FYNNEI. The CDR3 bases that were read are TGTGCCAGTTGCGGCACTGAGATGAACACTGAA. Translated: CASCGTEMNTE. The full CDR3 reads CASCGTEMNTEAFF.

As to this clone: The read finishes 3 residues shy of the CDR3 end, and the germline J gene is used to complete it. This chain uses TRBV5-1 with TRBJ2-1; D might be TRBD2 (5 bases). The CDR3 runs 15 residues. In germline, CDR1 is SGHRS, CDR2 YFSETQ. V lost 2 bases, J lost 0 bases, and 9 bases lay in between. The DNA read from the CDR3 is TGCGCCAGCAGCTTACCAGCGGACTCCTACAATGAG. Amino acid sequence: CASSLPADSYNE. The whole CDR3 sequence is CASSLPADSYNEQFF.

With regard to this clone: From the germline J gene comes the end of the CDR3, since the read stops 3 residues before it. The genes are TRBV7-3 and TRBJ1-1; 8 bases line up with TRBD1. This CDR3 region has 12 residues. In germline, CDR1 is SGHTA, CDR2 FQGTGA. The CDR3 here is CASSLGQGDAFF. Partial CDR3 DNA: TGTGCCAGCAGCCTAGGACAGGGTGAT.

Points on this clone: The read gets to within 3 residues of the CDR3 end, and the germline J gene fills in the rest. The chain joins TRBV29-1 to TRBJ1-1; TRBD1 is a possible D gene (6 bases). Looked up from germline, CDR1 is SQVTM and CDR2 is ANQGSEA. Between the trimmed V and J ends, which lost 3 bases and 4 bases, there was a span of 21 bases. The CDR3 runs 16 residues. CDR3: CSVDVARGGGVTEAFF. The DNA read from the CDR3 is TGCAGCGTTGACGTAGCCAGGGGTGGAGGGGTCACTGAA.